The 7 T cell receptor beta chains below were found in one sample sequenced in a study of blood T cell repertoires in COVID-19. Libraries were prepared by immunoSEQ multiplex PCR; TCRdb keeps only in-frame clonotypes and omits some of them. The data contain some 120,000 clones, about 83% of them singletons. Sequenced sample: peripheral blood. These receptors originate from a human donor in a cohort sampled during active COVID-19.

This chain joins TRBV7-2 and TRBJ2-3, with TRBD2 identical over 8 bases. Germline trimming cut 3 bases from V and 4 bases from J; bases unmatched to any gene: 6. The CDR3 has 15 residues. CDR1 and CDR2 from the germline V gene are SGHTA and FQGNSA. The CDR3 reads CASSLGRGGPDTQYF. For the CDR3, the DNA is TGTGCCAGCAGCTTGGGACGGGGGGGCCCAGATACGCAGTATTTT.

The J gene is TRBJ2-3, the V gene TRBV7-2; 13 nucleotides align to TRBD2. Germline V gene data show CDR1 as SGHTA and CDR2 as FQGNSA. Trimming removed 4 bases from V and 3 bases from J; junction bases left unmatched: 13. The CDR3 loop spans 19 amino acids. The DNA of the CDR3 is TGTGCCAGCAGCTCACCCTTGACTAGCGGGGGGCCACAAACAGATACGCAGTATTTT. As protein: CASSSPLTSGGPQTDTQYF. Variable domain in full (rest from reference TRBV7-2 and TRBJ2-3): GAGVSQSPSNKVTEKGKDVELRCDPISGHTALYWYRQSLGQGLEFLIYFQGNSAPDKSGLPSDRFSAERTGGSVSTLTIQRTQQEDSAVYLCASSSPLTSGGPQTDTQYFGPGTRLTVL.

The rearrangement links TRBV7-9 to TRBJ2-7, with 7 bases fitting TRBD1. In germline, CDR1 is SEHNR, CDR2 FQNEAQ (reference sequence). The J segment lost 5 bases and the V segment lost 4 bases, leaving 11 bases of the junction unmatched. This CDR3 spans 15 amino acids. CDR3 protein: CASSYAYRTGDEQYF. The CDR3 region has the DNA TGTGCCAGCAGCTACGCCTACCGGACAGGCGACGAGCAGTACTTC.

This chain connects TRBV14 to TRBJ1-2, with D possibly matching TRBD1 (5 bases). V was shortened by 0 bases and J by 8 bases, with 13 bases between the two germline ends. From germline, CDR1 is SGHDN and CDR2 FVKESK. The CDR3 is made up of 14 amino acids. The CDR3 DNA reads TGTGCCAGCAGCCAAGATCGGGGGGGATACGGCTACACCTTC. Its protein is CASSQDRGGYGYTF. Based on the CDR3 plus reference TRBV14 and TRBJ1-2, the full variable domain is EAGVTQFPSHSVIEKGQTVTLRCDPISGHDNLYWYRRVMGKEIKFLLHFVKESKQDESGMPNNRFLAERTGGTYSTLKVQPAELEDSGVYFCASSQDRGGYGYTFGSGTRLTVV.

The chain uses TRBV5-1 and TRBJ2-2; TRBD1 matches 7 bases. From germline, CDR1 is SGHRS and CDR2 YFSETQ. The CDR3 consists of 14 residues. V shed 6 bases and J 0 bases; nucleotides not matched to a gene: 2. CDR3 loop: CASTGQSNTGELFF. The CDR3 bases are TGCGCCAGCACGGGACAGTCGAACACCGGGGAGCTGTTTTTT.

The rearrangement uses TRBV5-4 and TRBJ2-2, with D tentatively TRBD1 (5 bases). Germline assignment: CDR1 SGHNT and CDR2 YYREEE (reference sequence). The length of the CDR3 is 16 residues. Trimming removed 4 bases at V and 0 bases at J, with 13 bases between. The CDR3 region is CASSPGRGTNTGELFF. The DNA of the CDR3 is TGTGCCAGCAGCCCAGGTAGGGGTACGAACACCGGGGAGCTGTTTTTT.

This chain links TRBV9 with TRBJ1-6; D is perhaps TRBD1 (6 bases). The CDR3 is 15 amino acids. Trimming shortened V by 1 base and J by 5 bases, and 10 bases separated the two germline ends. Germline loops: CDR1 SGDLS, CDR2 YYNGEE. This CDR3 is CASSVSTGNNSPLHF. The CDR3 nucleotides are TGTGCCAGCAGCGTAAGTACAGGGAATAATTCACCCCTCCACTTT.